One sample yielded the 13 T cell receptor beta chains listed below, sequenced in a study of T cell responses to AZD1222 COVID-19 vaccine. Repertoires were generated with immunoSEQ multiplex PCR, while TCRdb's copy carries only in-frame clones and drops some. The sample consists of around 61,000 clones, approximately 85% of them appearing once. The sequences come from peripheral blood, collected on day 0 of AZD1222 vaccination. The receptors originated from an adult in good health.

The chain carries TRBV12-3 or TRBV12-4 and TRBJ1-5; TRBD1 is a possible D gene (5 bases). V was cut by 8 bases and J by 2 bases, with 10 bases left in between. This CDR3 spans 13 amino acids. The CDR3 bases are TGTGCCAGCGCGGCACAGGGCAATCAGCCCCAGCATTTT. The encoded protein is CASAAQGNQPQHF.

This clone has just one count. In nucleotides, the CDR3 is TGTGCCAGCAGCCAAGATTTAACGAGAGGGAGGGAGACCCAGTACTTC. This codes for CASSQDLTRGRETQYF. V usage is TRBV3-1 (or the pseudogene TRBV3-2) and J usage is TRBJ2-5; TRBD2 might be the D (6 bases). Germline assignment: CDR1 LGHDT and CDR2 YNNKEL (reference sequence). The CDR3 extends over 16 amino acids. Between the trimmed V and J ends, which lost 0 bases and 5 bases, there was a span of 16 bases.

The chain is built from TRBV19 and TRBJ1-3; D not resolved. V lost 3 bases to trimming and J lost 1 base, with 31 bases between them. Germline V lookup: CDR1 LNHDA, CDR2 SQIVND (reference sequence). The CDR3 spans 22 residues. The CDR3 reads CASSIALRLSSTLPPSGNTIYF. The CDR3 DNA reads as TGTGCCAGTAGTATCGCCCTACGGTTGTCCTCAACCCTACCGCCTTCTGGAAACACCATATATTTT.

This chain connects TRBV11-2 to TRBJ2-1, with 15 nucleotides matching TRBD2. Germline V gene sequence: CDR1 SGHAT, CDR2 FQNNGV. The CDR3 has 18 residues. V lost 2 bases to trimming and J lost 6 bases; unmatched junction nucleotides: 8. CDR3 amino acids: CASSLYQSGLAGGNEQFF. The CDR3 nucleotides read TGTGCCAGCAGCTTATATCAGTCGGGACTAGCGGGGGGCAATGAGCAGTTCTTC.

The chain links TRBV12-3 or TRBV12-4 to TRBJ1-6; TRBD1 might be the D (5 bases). Trimming left V 6 bases short and J 9 bases short, with 12 bases between. This CDR3 is built from 13 residues. The DNA of the CDR3 is TGTGCCAGCAGCACGGGACTCCGTTCACCCCTCCACTTT. Its protein is CASSTGLRSPLHF.

J is TRBJ1-2 and V is TRBV6-5; D call uncertain. V was clipped by 6 bases and J by 7 bases, with 15 bases between them. This CDR3 has 13 residues. Germline CDR1 MNHEY, CDR2 SVGAGI. The CDR3 DNA follows: TGTGCCAGCAGATACGGGTCAACGGGTGGCTACACCTTC. Encoded protein: CASRYGSTGGYTF.

Only a few counts were recorded for this clone. The chain couples TRBV13 to TRBJ1-4; D uncertain. V was clipped by 2 bases and J by 3 bases, with 7 bases between them. CDR1 and CDR2 from the germline V gene are PRHDT and FYEKMQ (reference sequence). The CDR3 contains 14 residues. CDR3 in amino acids: CASSLFGSNEKLFF. CDR3 nucleotides: TGTGCCAGCAGCTTATTCGGATCTAATGAAAAACTGTTTTTT.

The V call is TRBV5-6, the J call TRBJ2-1, with 8 bases matching TRBD1. Per the germline V gene, CDR1 is SGHDT and CDR2 is YYEEEE. The J segment lost 6 bases and the V segment lost 4 bases, leaving 12 bases of the junction unmatched. The CDR3 has 16 residues. CDR3 sequence: CASSPTDRDVTNEQFF. The CDR3 nucleotides are TGTGCCAGCAGCCCCACGGACAGGGACGTTACCAATGAGCAGTTCTTC.

This chain joins TRBV7-2 and TRBJ2-3, with D perhaps TRBD1 (5 bases). Germline V CDR1 and CDR2: SGHTA, FQGNSA. V was pared by 1 base and J by 3 bases, with 11 bases between. The CDR3 is 15 amino acids. CDR3 sequence reads: CASSLVGALTDTQYF. The DNA for the CDR3 is TGTGCCAGCAGCTTAGTAGGGGCCCTGACAGATACGCAGTATTTT.

The rearrangement links TRBV2 to TRBJ2-7; 8 positions match TRBD2. With 6 bases clipped from V and 5 bases from J, the junction kept 12 bases outside the gene matches. Germline loops: CDR1 SNHLY, CDR2 FYNNEI. The CDR3 totals 15 residues. The CDR3 coding sequence is TGTGCCAGCAGCCTCCTCCCGGGGGGGCATGACGAGCAGTACTTC. Residues: CASSLLPGGHDEQYF.

The chain joins TRBV12-3 or TRBV12-4 to TRBJ2-1; a weak D match, TRBD1 (5 bases). Trimming cost V 8 bases and J 0 bases, with 8 bases left between them. The length of the CDR3 is 13 residues. CDR3 region: CASRQSSYNEQFF. CDR3 DNA sequence: TGTGCCAGCCGACAGAGCTCCTACAATGAGCAGTTCTTC.

This rearrangement joins TRBV19 to TRBJ1-6; tentatively, D is TRBD1 (5 bases). There are 15 residues in the CDR3. V was clipped by 7 bases and J by 7 bases, with 17 bases between them. Germline CDR1 and CDR2: LNHDA and SQIVND (reference sequence). Here the CDR3 reads CASTSVGGTNSPLHF. In DNA, the CDR3 is TGTGCCAGTACCAGCGTCGGGGGTACCAATTCACCCCTCCACTTT. The full variable domain, in which reference TRBV19 and TRBJ1-6 provide the parts outside the CDR3, is DGGITQSPKYLFRKEGQNVTLSCEQNLNHDAMYWYRQDPGQGLRLIYYSQIVNDFQKGDIAEGYSVSREKKESFPLTVTSAQKNPTAFYLCASTSVGGTNSPLHFGNGTRLTVT.

The V and J genes are TRBV7-9 and TRBJ2-7; perhaps TRBD2 as D (5 bases). Trimming pared 3 bases from V and 5 bases from J, leaving 20 bases between. CDR1 SEHNR and CDR2 FQNEAQ come from the germline V gene (reference sequence). The CDR3 length is 16 residues. CDR3 residues: CASSFSLTRGSDEQYF. Written as DNA, the CDR3 is TGTGCCAGCAGCTTCTCACTGACCCGCGGGTCGGACGAGCAGTACTTC. Using reference TRBV7-9 and TRBJ2-7 for the parts outside the CDR3, the full variable domain is DTGVSQNPRHKITKRGQNVTFRCDPISEHNRLYWYRQTLGQGPEFLTYFQNEAQLEKSRLLSDRFSAERPKGSFSTLEIQRTEQGDSAMYLCASSFSLTRGSDEQYFGPGTRLTVT.